This entry lists 9 T cell receptor beta chains sequenced from one sample in a study of B cell selection in AIRE deficiency (dated by TCRdb to the late 2010s). Regulatory T cells were sorted as cells that were CD4+CD25hiCD127low/negative. Library preparation was by the immunoSEQ multiplex PCR assay. Not all clones reach the TCRdb copy of this immuneACCESS table, which keeps in-frame sequences only. Checked studies attribute under half of the gap to unresolved V genes and leave the rest unexplained. For this sample there are around 20,000 clones; about 94% appear just once. The ten biggest clones cover less than 2% of the sample. The source material was Tregs sorted from PBMCs. The receptor set was obtained from a human donor with AIRE deficiency.

The chain is built from TRBV6-5 and TRBJ2-7, with a weak D call TRBD1 (6 bases). V lost 5 bases to trimming and J lost 3 bases, with 11 bases between them. The germline CDR1 and CDR2 sequences are MNHEY and SVGAGI. The CDR3 has 13 residues. CDR3 bases: TGTGCCAGCAGTCGTGGACAGATCTACGAGCAGTACTTC. Amino acid sequence: CASSRGQIYEQYF.

The chain joins TRBV28 to TRBJ2-7; TRBD1 agrees at 8 bases. V lost 1 base, J lost 6 bases, and 5 bases stayed unmatched. The CDR3 extends over 14 amino acids. The germline V gene has CDR1 MDHEN and CDR2 SYDVKM. The CDR3 DNA is TGTGCCAGCAGTTTATTGGCAGGGGGCTCCGAGCAGTACTTC. Its protein product is CASSLLAGGSEQYF.

The chain recombines TRBV28 with TRBJ1-3, with D possibly being TRBD1 (5 bases). Germline assignment: CDR1 MDHEN and CDR2 SYDVKM. Trimming shortened V by 2 bases and J by 4 bases, and 18 bases separated the two germline ends. The CDR3 has 17 amino acids. CDR3 nucleotides: TGTGCCAGCAGTTTACCCAATCGGGGGGGTCGAGGAAACACCATATATTTT. It translates to CASSLPNRGGRGNTIYF.

This chain links TRBV19 with TRBJ1-1; perhaps TRBD1 as D (5 bases). Trimming took off 2 bases at V and 2 bases at J, with 9 bases between the two ends. The CDR3 has 14 residues. Germline CDR1 LNHDA, CDR2 SQIVND (reference sequence). The CDR3 DNA is TGTGCCAGTAGTATAAGGGGCCCAAACACTGAAGCTTTCTTT. This sequence encodes CASSIRGPNTEAFF.

This clone was detected only once. The rearrangement joins TRBV6-1 to TRBJ2-3; D could derive from TRBD1 or TRBD2 (5 bases each). Trimming stripped 3 bases from V and 2 bases from J, with 9 bases between. The CDR3 is 14 residues long. Germline CDR1 is MNHNS and CDR2 is SASEGT. The CDR3, as DNA: TGTGCCAGCAGTGACAGGGAGTACACAGATACGCAGTATTTT. Translating it yields CASSDREYTDTQYF.

V and J are TRBV6-6 and TRBJ1-2, with TRBD1 matching over 9 bases. V was pared by 5 bases and J by 6 bases, with 10 bases of the junction left unmatched. This CDR3 contains 15 residues. Germline V CDR1 and CDR2: MNHNY, SVGAGI (reference sequence). The CDR3 is CASSPLPGQGHGYTF. CDR3 in DNA: TGTGCCAGCAGTCCACTCCCGGGACAGGGCCATGGCTACACCTTC.

The V and J genes are TRBV6-1 and TRBJ2-1; 7 bases align to TRBD2. Per the germline V gene, CDR1 is MNHNS and CDR2 is SASEGT. With 5 bases clipped from V and 8 bases from J, the junction kept 9 bases outside the gene matches. The CDR3 extends over 14 amino acids. As DNA, the CDR3 is TGTGCCAGCAGTTATAGCGGGTGGACCCATGAGCAGTTCTTC. This gives the protein CASSYSGWTHEQFF.

V gene TRBV6-6 combines with J gene TRBJ1-5; D is unresolved. CDR1 MNHNY and CDR2 SVGAGI come from the germline V gene (reference sequence). V was cut by 4 bases and J by 6 bases, with 4 bases left in between. CDR3 size: 11 residues. CDR3 DNA sequence: TGTGCCAGCAGTTTTGGTCAGCCCCAGCATTTT. Encoded protein: CASSFGQPQHF.

This sequence joins TRBV4-2 and TRBJ1-2, with a weak D call TRBD1 (6 bases). CDR3 length equals 17 residues. In germline, CDR1 is LGHNA, CDR2 YNFKEQ. The V end was cut by 1 base, the J end by 6 bases, with 21 bases between. The CDR3 DNA follows: TGTGCCAGCAGCCAAGTGGCCGGGGGAGGGGGAATAGATGGCTACACCTTC. Translating gives CASSQVAGGGGIDGYTF.